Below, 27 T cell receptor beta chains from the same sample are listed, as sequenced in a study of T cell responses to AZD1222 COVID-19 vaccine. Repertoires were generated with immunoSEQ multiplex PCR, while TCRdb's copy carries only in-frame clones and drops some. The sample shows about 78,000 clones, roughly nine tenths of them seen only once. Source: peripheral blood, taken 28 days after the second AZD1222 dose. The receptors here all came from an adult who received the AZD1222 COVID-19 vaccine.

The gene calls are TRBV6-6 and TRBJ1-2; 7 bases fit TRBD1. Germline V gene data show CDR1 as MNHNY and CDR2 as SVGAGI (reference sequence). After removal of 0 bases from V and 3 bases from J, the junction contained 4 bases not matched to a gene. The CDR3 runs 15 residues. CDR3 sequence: CASSYSGRGDYGYTF. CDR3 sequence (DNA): TGTGCCAGCAGTTACTCAGGCAGGGGGGACTATGGCTACACCTTC.

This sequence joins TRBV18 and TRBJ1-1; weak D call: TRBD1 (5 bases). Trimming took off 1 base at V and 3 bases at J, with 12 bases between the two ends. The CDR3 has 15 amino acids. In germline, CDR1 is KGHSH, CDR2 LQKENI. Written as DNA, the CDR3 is TGTGCCAGCTCACCACGGGGCGAGGGGTACACTGAAGCTTTCTTT. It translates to CASSPRGEGYTEAFF.

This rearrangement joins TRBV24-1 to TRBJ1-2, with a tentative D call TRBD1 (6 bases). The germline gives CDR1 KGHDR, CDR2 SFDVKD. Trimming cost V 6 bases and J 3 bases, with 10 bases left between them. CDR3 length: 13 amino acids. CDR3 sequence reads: CATSRAGDYGYTF. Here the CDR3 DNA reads TGTGCCACCAGTAGAGCAGGGGACTATGGCTACACCTTC.

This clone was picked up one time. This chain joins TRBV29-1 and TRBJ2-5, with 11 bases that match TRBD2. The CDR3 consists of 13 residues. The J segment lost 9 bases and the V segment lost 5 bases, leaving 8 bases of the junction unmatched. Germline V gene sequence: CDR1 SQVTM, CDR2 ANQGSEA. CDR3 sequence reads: CSVSGLAEGAQYF. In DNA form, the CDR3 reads TGCAGCGTTTCGGGACTAGCGGAGGGTGCCCAGTACTTC.

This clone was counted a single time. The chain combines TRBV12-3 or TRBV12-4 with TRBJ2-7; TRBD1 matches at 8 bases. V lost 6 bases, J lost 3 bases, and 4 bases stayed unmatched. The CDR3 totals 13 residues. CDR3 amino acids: CASSLGQGYEQYF. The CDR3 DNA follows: TGTGCCAGCAGCCTCGGACAGGGCTACGAGCAGTACTTC.

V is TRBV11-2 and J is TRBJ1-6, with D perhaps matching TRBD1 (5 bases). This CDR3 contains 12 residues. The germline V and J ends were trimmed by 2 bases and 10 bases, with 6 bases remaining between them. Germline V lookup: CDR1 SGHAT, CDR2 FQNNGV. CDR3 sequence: CASSLRGSPLHF. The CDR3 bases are TGTGCCAGCAGCTTACGGGGGTCACCCCTCCACTTT.

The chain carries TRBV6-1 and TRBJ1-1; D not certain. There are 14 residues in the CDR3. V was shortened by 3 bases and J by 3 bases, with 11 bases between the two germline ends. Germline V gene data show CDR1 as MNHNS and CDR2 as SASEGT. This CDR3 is CASSDTLRDTEAFF. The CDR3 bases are TGTGCCAGCAGTGACACGCTGAGGGACACTGAAGCTTTCTTT.

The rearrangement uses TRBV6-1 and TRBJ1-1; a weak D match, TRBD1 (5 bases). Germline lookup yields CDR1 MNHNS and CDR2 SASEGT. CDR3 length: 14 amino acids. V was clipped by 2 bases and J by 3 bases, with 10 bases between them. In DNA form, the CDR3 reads TGTGCCAGCAGTGAACGCGGGGCAGACACTGAAGCTTTCTTT. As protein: CASSERGADTEAFF.

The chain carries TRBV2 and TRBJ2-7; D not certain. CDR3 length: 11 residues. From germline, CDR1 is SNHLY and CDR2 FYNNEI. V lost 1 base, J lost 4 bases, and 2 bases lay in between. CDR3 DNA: TGTGCCAGCAGTGAAGTTTACGAGCAGTACTTC. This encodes CASSEVYEQYF. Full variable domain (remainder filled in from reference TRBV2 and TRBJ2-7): EPEVTQTPSHQVTQMGQEVILRCVPISNHLYFYWYRQILGQKVEFLVSFYNNEISEKSEIFDDQFSVERPDGSNFTLKIRSTKLEDSAMYFCASSEVYEQYFGPGTRLTVT.

This CDR3 reads CASSLRQGRDTYEQYF. The DNA of the CDR3 is TGTGCCAGCAGCTTAAGGCAGGGCCGGGACACCTACGAGCAGTACTTC. The chain uses TRBV7-6 and TRBJ2-7, with D maybe TRBD1 (6 bases). The CDR3 is made up of 16 amino acids. The germline V gene encodes CDR1 SGHVS and CDR2 FNYEAQ. V was pared by 2 bases and J by 2 bases, with 16 bases between.

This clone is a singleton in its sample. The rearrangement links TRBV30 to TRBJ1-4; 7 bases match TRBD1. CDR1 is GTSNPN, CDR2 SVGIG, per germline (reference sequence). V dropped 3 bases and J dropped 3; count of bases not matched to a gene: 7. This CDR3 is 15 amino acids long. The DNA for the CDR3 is TGTGCCTGGAGGGTACGGGACAGACCTAATGAAAAACTGTTTTTT. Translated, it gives CAWRVRDRPNEKLFF.

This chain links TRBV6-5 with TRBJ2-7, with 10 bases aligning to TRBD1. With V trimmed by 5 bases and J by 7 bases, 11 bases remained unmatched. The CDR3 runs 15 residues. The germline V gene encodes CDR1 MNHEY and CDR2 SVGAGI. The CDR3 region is CASSRATGGLLEQYF. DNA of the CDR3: TGTGCCAGCAGTAGGGCGACAGGGGGCCTCTTAGAGCAGTACTTC.

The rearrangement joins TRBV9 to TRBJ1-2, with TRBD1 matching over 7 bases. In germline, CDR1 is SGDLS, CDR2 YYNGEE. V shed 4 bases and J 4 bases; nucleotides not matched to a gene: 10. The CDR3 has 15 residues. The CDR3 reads CASSPPRGSVYGYTF. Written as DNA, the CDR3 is TGTGCCAGCAGCCCACCCAGGGGGTCGGTCTATGGCTACACCTTC.

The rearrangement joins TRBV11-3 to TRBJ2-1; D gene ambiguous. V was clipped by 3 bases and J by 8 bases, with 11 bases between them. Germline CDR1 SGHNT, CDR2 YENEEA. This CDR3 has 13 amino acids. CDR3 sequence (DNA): TGTGCCAGCAGCTTCTCCCCCCCCGATGAGCAGTTCTTC. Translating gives CASSFSPPDEQFF.

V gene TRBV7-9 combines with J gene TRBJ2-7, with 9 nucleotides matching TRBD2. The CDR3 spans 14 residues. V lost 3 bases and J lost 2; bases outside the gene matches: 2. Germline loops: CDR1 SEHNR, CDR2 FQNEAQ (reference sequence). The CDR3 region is CASSLSGGTYEQYF. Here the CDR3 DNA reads TGTGCCAGCAGCTTGAGCGGGGGGACCTACGAGCAGTACTTC.

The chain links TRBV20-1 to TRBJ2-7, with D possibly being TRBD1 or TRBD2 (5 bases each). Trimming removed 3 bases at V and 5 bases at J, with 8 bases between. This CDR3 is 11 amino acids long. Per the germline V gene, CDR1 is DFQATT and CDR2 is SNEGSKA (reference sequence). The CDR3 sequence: CSARSGHEQYF. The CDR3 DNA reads TGCAGTGCTAGGTCGGGGCACGAGCAGTACTTC.

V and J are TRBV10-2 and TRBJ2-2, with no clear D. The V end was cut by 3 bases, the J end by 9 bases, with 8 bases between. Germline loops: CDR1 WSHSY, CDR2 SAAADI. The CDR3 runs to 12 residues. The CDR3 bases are TGCGCCAGCAGTGATCAGCCGCGGGAGCTGTTTTTT. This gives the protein CASSDQPRELFF.

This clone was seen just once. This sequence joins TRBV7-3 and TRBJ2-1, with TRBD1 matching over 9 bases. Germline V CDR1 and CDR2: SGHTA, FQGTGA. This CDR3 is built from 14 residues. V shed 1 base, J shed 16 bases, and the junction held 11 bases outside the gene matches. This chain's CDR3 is CASSLNGLGDRVFF. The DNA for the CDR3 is TGTGCCAGCAGCTTAAATGGGTTGGGGGACAGGGTATTCTTC.

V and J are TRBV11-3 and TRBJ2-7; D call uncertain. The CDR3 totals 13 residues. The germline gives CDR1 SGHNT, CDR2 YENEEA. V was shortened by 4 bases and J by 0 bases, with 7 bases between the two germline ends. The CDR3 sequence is CASSYLSSYEQYF. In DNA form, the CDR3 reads TGTGCCAGCAGCTACCTGAGCTCCTACGAGCAGTACTTC.

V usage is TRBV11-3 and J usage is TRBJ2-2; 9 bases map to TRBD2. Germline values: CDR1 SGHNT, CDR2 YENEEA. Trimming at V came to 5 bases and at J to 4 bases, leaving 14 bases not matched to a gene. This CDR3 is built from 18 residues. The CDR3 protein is CASSPGSFPTSGTGELFF. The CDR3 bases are TGTGCCAGCAGCCCTGGATCTTTTCCGACTAGCGGCACCGGGGAGCTGTTTTTT.

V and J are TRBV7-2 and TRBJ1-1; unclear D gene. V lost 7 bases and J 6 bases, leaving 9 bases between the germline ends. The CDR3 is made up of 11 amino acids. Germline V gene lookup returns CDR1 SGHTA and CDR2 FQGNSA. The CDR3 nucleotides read TGTGCCAGCAAGAAAGGCCCTGAAGCTTTCTTT. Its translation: CASKKGPEAFF.

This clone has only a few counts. CDR3 region: CASSFNRDSTQYF. DNA for the CDR3: TGTGCCAGCAGCTTTAACCGGGACTCTACGCAGTATTTT. The chain has TRBV7-3 and TRBJ2-3, with a tentative D call TRBD2 (6 bases). Trimming pared 3 bases from V and 8 bases from J, leaving 12 bases between. Germline CDR1 is SGHTA and CDR2 is FQGTGA. This CDR3 comprises 13 residues.

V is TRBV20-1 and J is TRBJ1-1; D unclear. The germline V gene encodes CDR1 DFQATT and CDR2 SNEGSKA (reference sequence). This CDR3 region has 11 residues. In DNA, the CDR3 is TGCAGCGCCCTGTTACCGCGTGAAGCTTTCTTT. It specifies CSALLPREAFF.

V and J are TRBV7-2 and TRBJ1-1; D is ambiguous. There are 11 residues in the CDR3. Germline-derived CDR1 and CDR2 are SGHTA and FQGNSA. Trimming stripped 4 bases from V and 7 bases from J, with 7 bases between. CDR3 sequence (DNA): TGTGCCAGCAGCTGGCCTGATGAAGCTTTCTTT. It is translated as CASSWPDEAFF.

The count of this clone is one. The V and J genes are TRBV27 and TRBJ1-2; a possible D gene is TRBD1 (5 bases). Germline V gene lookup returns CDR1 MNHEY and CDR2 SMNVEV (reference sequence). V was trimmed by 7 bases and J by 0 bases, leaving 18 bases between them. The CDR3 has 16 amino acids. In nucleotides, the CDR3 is TGTGCCAGCACCAAAGCCTCCGGGGCGGCTAACTATGGCTACACCTTC. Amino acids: CASTKASGAANYGYTF.

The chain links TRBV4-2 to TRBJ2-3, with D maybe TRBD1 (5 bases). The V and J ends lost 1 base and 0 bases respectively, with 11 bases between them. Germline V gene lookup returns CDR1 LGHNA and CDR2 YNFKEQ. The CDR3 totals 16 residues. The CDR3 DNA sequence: TGTGCCAGCAGCCAAGTGGGGCGACTCAGCACAGATACGCAGTATTTT. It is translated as CASSQVGRLSTDTQYF.

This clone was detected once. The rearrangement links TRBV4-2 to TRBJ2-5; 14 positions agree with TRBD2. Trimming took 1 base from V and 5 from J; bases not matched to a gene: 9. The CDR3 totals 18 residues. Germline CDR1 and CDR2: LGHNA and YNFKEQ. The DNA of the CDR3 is TGTGCCAGCAGCCAAGGTGGGACTAGCGGGGGCTTCCAGGAGACCCAGTACTTC. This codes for CASSQGGTSGGFQETQYF.